The present entry profiles one T cell receptor beta chain with its context. The data originate from a study of T cell clones after liver transplantation. TCRdb keeps only in-frame clones here, not all; method: immunoSEQ multiplex PCR. The sample comprises nearly 55,000 clones, approximately 84% of which are singletons, and roughly 8.1% rests with the top ten. Looked up from germline, CDR1 is SGHTA and CDR2 is FQGTGA. The CDR3 loop spans 14 amino acids. Trimming pared 4 bases from V and 3 bases from J, leaving 12 bases between. The genes are TRBV7-3 and TRBJ1-2, with a tentative D call TRBD1 (5 bases). The specimen comprised CD4+ T cells from blood, sampled before liver transplant. The receptor was derived from a human donor who received a liver transplant. The CDR3 sequence is CASSSTRGDYGYTF. CDR3 DNA sequence: TGTGCCAGCAGCTCTACGCGGGGGGACTATGGCTACACCTTC.